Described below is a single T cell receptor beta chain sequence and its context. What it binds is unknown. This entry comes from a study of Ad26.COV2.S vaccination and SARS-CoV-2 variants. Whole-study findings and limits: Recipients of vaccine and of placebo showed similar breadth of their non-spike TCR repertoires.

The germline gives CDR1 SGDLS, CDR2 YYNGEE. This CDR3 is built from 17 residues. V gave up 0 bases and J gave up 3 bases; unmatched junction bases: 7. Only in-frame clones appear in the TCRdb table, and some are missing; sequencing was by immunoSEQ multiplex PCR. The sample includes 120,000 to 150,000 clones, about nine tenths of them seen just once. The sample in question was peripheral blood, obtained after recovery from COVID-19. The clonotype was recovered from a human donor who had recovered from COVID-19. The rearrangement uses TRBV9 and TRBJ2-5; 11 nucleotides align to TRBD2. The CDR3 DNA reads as TGTGCCAGCAGCGTAGGTGGTAATAGCGGGGGGGAAGAGACCCAGTACTTC. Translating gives CASSVGGNSGGEETQYF. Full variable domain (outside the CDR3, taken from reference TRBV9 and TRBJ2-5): DSGVTQTPKHLITATGQRVTLRCSPRSGDLSVYWYQQSLDQGLQFLIQYYNGEERAKGNILERFSAQQFPDLHSELNLSSLELGDSALYFCASSVGGNSGGEETQYFGPGTRLLVL.